A selection of T cell receptor beta chains follows, all from one sample in a study of blood T cells in healthy people across ages. TCRdb reprocessed the 5' RACE reads via MiXCR and lists one record per CDR3 protein. This table has over 1,300,000 distinct CDR3 sequences, around 59% appearing once. Sequencing was performed on blood. Source of these receptors: a man between 18 and 29 years old in good health. Both conserved end residues are part of each CDR3. A D gene is named only where the DNA matches it firmly. Where a row states a size, it is once, few, many or the class of an expanded clone; other rows omit it.

V gene: TRBV7-2
J gene: TRBJ2-5
D gene: .
clone size: .
CDR3 protein: CASSLAGSGETQYF
CDR3 DNA: TGTGCCAGCAGCTTAGCGGGATCTGGAGAGACCCAGTACTTC

V gene: TRBV28
J gene: TRBJ2-3
D gene: TRBD2
clone size: .
CDR3 protein: CASRGSGGLSLTQYF
CDR3 DNA: TGTGCCAGCAGGGGAAGCGGGGGTCTCTCCCTGACGCAGTATTTT

V gene: TRBV20-1
J gene: TRBJ2-1
D gene: .
clone size: many
CDR3 protein: CSALGRYNEQFF
CDR3 DNA: TGCAGTGCTCTGGGACGGTACAATGAGCAGTTCTTC

V gene: TRBV5-1
J gene: TRBJ1-1
D gene: .
clone size: .
CDR3 protein: CASSKGGTNTEAFF
CDR3 DNA: TGCGCCAGCAGTAAGGGGGGGACGAACACTGAAGCTTTCTTT

V gene: TRBV6-5
J gene: TRBJ2-5
D gene: .
clone size: .
CDR3 protein: CASSLYFRETQYF
CDR3 DNA: TGTGCCAGCAGCTTATATTTCAGGGAGACCCAGTACTTC

V gene: TRBV4-2
J gene: TRBJ1-2
D gene: .
clone size: .
CDR3 protein: CASSQDARGDDYTF
CDR3 DNA: TGTGCCAGCAGCCAAGACGCCAGGGGTGATGACTACACCTTC

V gene: TRBV14
J gene: TRBJ1-4
D gene: .
clone size: .
CDR3 protein: CASSQIVDRATNEKLFF
CDR3 DNA: TGTGCCAGCAGCCAAATCGTAGACCGAGCAACTAATGAAAAACTGTTTTTT

V gene: TRBV5-1
J gene: TRBJ1-1
D gene: .
clone size: .
CDR3 protein: CASSFTGSTEAFF
CDR3 DNA: TGCGCCAGCAGCTTCACAGGGAGCACTGAAGCTTTCTTT

V gene: TRBV11-2
J gene: TRBJ1-1
D gene: .
clone size: .
CDR3 protein: CASSFGEGTEAFF
CDR3 DNA: TGTGCCAGCAGCTTCGGAGAGGGTACTGAAGCTTTCTTT

V gene: TRBV4-3
J gene: TRBJ1-1
D gene: TRBD1
clone size: .
CDR3 protein: CASSQDRQGWTEAFF
CDR3 DNA: TGCGCCAGCAGCCAAGACCGACAGGGGTGGACTGAAGCTTTCTTT

V gene: TRBV6-6
J gene: TRBJ2-5
D gene: TRBD1
clone size: once
CDR3 protein: CASSPGTVVQETQYF
CDR3 DNA: TGTGCCAGCAGCCCCGGGACAGTGGTACAAGAGACCCAGTACTTC

V gene: TRBV14
J gene: TRBJ1-1
D gene: .
clone size: .
CDR3 protein: CASSLQGQLNTEAFF
CDR3 DNA: TGTGCCAGCAGCCTACAGGGTCAATTGAACACTGAAGCTTTCTTT

V gene: TRBV13
J gene: TRBJ1-2
D gene: .
clone size: few
CDR3 protein: CASSLARESGYTF
CDR3 DNA: TGTGCCAGCAGCTTAGCGAGGGAGTCAGGCTACACCTTC

V gene: TRBV20-1
J gene: TRBJ2-7
D gene: .
clone size: few
CDR3 protein: CSARERDSSYEQYF
CDR3 DNA: TGCAGTGCTAGGGAGCGGGACAGCTCCTACGAGCAGTACTTC

V gene: TRBV29-1
J gene: TRBJ2-1
D gene: .
clone size: .
CDR3 protein: CSVQEKRSAYNEQFF
CDR3 DNA: TGCAGCGTCCAAGAAAAGCGGAGTGCCTACAATGAGCAGTTCTTC

V gene: TRBV20-1
J gene: TRBJ2-1
D gene: .
clone size: .
CDR3 protein: CSARDLVGQRIYNEQFF
CDR3 DNA: TGCAGTGCTAGAGATCTGGTGGGGCAGCGTATCTACAATGAGCAGTTCTTC

V gene: TRBV20-1
J gene: TRBJ2-5
D gene: TRBD1
clone size: .
CDR3 protein: CSARQGKGVDQETQYF
CDR3 DNA: TGCAGTGCCCGACAGGGAAAGGGGGTCGACCAAGAGACCCAGTACTTC

V gene: TRBV2
J gene: TRBJ2-3
D gene: TRBD1
clone size: .
CDR3 protein: CASSTGTGAQYF
CDR3 DNA: TGTGCCAGCAGTACTGGGACAGGTGCGCAGTATTTT

V gene: TRBV6-6
J gene: TRBJ2-7
D gene: .
clone size: .
CDR3 protein: CASRYKGSEQYF
CDR3 DNA: TGTGCCAGCAGGTACAAGGGGAGCGAGCAGTACTTC

V gene: TRBV4-2
J gene: TRBJ2-2
D gene: .
clone size: .
CDR3 protein: CASSQGQGRAGELFF
CDR3 DNA: TGTGCCAGCAGCCAAGGTCAGGGGAGGGCCGGGGAGCTGTTTTTT

V gene: TRBV20-1
J gene: TRBJ2-5
D gene: TRBD2
clone size: .
CDR3 protein: CSARDFASGGQETQYF
CDR3 DNA: TGCAGTGCTAGAGATTTTGCTAGCGGGGGGCAAGAGACCCAGTACTTC

V gene: TRBV19
J gene: TRBJ2-1
D gene: .
clone size: .
CDR3 protein: CASKGVSYNEQFF
CDR3 DNA: TGTGCCAGTAAGGGAGTCTCCTACAATGAGCAGTTCTTC

V gene: TRBV6-5
J gene: TRBJ1-6
D gene: TRBD1
clone size: .
CDR3 protein: CAAQRTGVWTPLHF
CDR3 DNA: TGTGCCGCCCAGAGGACAGGGGTATGGACACCCCTCCACTTT

V gene: TRBV20-1
J gene: TRBJ2-4
D gene: .
clone size: few
CDR3 protein: CSAGTQAKNIQYF
CDR3 DNA: TGCAGTGCTGGTACACAAGCCAAAAACATTCAGTACTTC

V gene: TRBV11-2
J gene: TRBJ2-1
D gene: TRBD1
clone size: once
CDR3 protein: CASSPTGEFYNEQFF
CDR3 DNA: TGTGCCAGTAGCCCAACAGGGGAGTTCTACAATGAGCAGTTCTTC

V gene: TRBV3-1
J gene: TRBJ2-3
D gene: .
clone size: few
CDR3 protein: CASSQAGTPDTQYF
CDR3 DNA: TGTGCCAGCAGCCAAGCGGGGACCCCGGATACGCAGTATTTT

V gene: TRBV5-1
J gene: TRBJ2-2
D gene: TRBD2
clone size: .
CDR3 protein: CASSSGAYRRHTGELFF
CDR3 DNA: TGCGCCAGCAGTAGCGGGGCCTACCGCCGGCACACCGGGGAGCTGTTTTTT

V gene: TRBV6-2/TRBV6-3
J gene: TRBJ2-3
D gene: .
clone size: once
CDR3 protein: CASSSFRGGGTDTQYF
CDR3 DNA: TGTGCCAGCAGTTCGTTCAGGGGGGGAGGCACAGATACGCAGTATTTT

V gene: TRBV12-3/TRBV12-4
J gene: TRBJ1-3
D gene: .
clone size: .
CDR3 protein: CATFYGNTIYF
CDR3 DNA: TGTGCCACTTTTTACGGAAACACCATATATTTT

V gene: TRBV3-1
J gene: TRBJ1-1
D gene: .
clone size: .
CDR3 protein: CASRPTWQRNTEAFF
CDR3 DNA: TGTGCCAGCAGACCAACTTGGCAAAGGAACACTGAAGCTTTCTTT

V gene: TRBV27
J gene: TRBJ2-2
D gene: .
clone size: .
CDR3 protein: CASSFLGLGTGELFF
CDR3 DNA: TGTGCCAGCAGTTTTCTGGGGCTGGGCACCGGGGAGCTGTTTTTT

V gene: TRBV12-3/TRBV12-4
J gene: TRBJ1-1
D gene: .
clone size: .
CDR3 protein: CASSLTERYTEAFF
CDR3 DNA: TGTGCCAGCAGTCTCACAGAACGCTACACTGAAGCTTTCTTT

V gene: TRBV20-1
J gene: TRBJ2-7
D gene: .
clone size: .
CDR3 protein: CSARDPRGRDYEQYF
CDR3 DNA: TGCAGTGCTAGAGATCCCCGGGGGAGAGACTACGAGCAGTACTTC

V gene: TRBV3-1
J gene: TRBJ2-3
D gene: TRBD2
clone size: .
CDR3 protein: CASSLQGLAGPTDTQYF
CDR3 DNA: TGTGCCAGCAGCCTCCAGGGACTAGCGGGCCCCACAGATACGCAGTATTTT

V gene: TRBV6-1
J gene: TRBJ1-5
D gene: .
clone size: .
CDR3 protein: CASDTRESNQPQHF
CDR3 DNA: TGTGCCAGCGACACCCGGGAGAGCAATCAGCCCCAGCATTTT

V gene: TRBV5-1
J gene: TRBJ2-1
D gene: TRBD2
clone size: .
CDR3 protein: CASSSYSGGPGNEQFF
CDR3 DNA: TGCGCCAGCAGCTCCTATAGCGGGGGGCCAGGCAATGAGCAGTTCTTC

V gene: TRBV7-6
J gene: TRBJ2-3
D gene: .
clone size: .
CDR3 protein: CASSFSVNTQYF
CDR3 DNA: TGTGCCAGCAGCTTCAGTGTGAATACGCAGTATTTT

V gene: TRBV12-3/TRBV12-4
J gene: TRBJ2-3
D gene: .
clone size: .
CDR3 protein: CASSLRDGGRDTQYF
CDR3 DNA: TGTGCCAGCAGTTTACGGGACGGGGGGCGGGATACGCAGTATTTT

V gene: TRBV6-2/TRBV6-3
J gene: TRBJ1-2
D gene: .
clone size: few
CDR3 protein: CASSRGPGYTF
CDR3 DNA: TGTGCCAGCAGCCGCGGGCCGGGCTACACCTTC

V gene: TRBV10-1
J gene: TRBJ2-1
D gene: .
clone size: once
CDR3 protein: CASSPSTTNEQFF
CDR3 DNA: TGCGCCAGCAGCCCGTCGACCACGAATGAGCAGTTCTTC

V gene: TRBV10-1
J gene: TRBJ2-7
D gene: .
clone size: .
CDR3 protein: CASSEHPTVPSYEQYF
CDR3 DNA: TGCGCCAGCAGTGAGCACCCCACAGTTCCTTCCTACGAGCAGTACTTC